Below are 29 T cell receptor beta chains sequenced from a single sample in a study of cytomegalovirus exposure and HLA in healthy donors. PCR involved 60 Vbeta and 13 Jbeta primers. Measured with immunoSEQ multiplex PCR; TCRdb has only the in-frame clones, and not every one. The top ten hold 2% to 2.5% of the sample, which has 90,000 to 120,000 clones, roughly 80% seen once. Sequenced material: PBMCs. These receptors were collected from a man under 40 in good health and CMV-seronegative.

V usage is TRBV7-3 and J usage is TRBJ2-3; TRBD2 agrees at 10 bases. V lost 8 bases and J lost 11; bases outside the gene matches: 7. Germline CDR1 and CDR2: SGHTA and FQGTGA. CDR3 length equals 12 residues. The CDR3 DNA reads TGTGCCAGCGGACTGAGCGGGAGGGAGCAGTATTTT. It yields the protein CASGLSGREQYF.

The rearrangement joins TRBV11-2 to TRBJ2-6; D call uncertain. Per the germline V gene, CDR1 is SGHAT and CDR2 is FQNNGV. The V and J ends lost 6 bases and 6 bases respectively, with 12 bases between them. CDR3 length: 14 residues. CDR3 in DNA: TGTGCCAGCAGTAGCAGCCCTGAGGCCAACGTCCTGACTTTC. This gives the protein CASSSSPEANVLTF.

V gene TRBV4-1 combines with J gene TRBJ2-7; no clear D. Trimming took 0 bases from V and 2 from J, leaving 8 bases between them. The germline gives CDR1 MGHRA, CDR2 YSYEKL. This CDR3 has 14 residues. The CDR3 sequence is CASSQDEAAYEQYF. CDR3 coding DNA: TGCGCCAGCAGCCAAGATGAGGCAGCCTACGAGCAGTACTTC.

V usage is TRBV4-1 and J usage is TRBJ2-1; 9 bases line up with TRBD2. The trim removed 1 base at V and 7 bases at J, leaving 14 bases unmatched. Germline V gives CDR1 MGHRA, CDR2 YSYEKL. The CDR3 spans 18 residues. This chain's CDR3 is CASSQAPGAGGRSNEQFF. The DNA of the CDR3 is TGCGCCAGCAGCCAAGCTCCTGGCGCGGGAGGGCGGAGTAATGAGCAGTTCTTC.

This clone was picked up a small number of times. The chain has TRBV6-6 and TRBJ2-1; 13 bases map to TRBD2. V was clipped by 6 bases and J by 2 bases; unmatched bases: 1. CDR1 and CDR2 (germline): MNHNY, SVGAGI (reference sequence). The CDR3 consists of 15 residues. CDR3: CASSGTSGTYNEQFF. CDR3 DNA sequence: TGTGCCAGCAGCGGGACTAGCGGGACCTACAATGAGCAGTTCTTC.

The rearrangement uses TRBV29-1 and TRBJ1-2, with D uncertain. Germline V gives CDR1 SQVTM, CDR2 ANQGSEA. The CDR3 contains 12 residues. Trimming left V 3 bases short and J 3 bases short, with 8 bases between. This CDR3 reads CSVDGVDYGYTF. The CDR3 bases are TGCAGCGTTGACGGGGTAGACTATGGCTACACCTTC.

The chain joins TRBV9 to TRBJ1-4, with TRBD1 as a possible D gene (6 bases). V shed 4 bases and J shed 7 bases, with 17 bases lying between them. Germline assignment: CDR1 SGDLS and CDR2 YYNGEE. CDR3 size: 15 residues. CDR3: CASSPRQDQREKLFF. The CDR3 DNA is TGTGCCAGCAGCCCCAGACAGGACCAACGTGAAAAACTGTTTTTT.

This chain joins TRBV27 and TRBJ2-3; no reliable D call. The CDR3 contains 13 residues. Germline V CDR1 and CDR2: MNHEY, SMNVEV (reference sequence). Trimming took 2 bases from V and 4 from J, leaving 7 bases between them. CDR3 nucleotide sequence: TGTGCCAGCAGTTTAAGTCGGGCAGATACGCAGTATTTT. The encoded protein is CASSLSRADTQYF.

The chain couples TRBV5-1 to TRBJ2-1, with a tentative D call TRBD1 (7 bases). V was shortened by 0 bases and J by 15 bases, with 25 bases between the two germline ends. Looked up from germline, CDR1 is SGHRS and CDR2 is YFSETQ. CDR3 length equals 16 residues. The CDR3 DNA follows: TGCGCCAGCAGCTTGGAGGCGGGACAGATCGTGGGAGCATTGTTCTTC. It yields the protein CASSLEAGQIVGALFF.

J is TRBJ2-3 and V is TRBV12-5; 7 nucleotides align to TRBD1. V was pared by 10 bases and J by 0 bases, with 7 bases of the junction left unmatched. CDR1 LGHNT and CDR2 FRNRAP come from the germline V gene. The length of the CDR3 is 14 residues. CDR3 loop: CATAPDRSTDTQYF. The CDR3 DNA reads TGTGCTACCGCACCGGACAGGAGCACAGATACGCAGTATTTT.

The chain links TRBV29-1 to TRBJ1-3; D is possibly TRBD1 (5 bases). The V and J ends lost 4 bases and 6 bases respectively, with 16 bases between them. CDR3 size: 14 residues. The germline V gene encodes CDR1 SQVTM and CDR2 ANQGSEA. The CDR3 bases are TGCAGCGTTGGAATGCGGGGCGCGGAAAACACCATATATTTT. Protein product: CSVGMRGAENTIYF. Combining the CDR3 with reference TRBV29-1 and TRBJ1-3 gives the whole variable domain SAVISQKPSRDICQRGTSLTIQCQVDSQVTMMFWYRQQPGQSLTLIATANQGSEATYESGFVIDKFPISRPNLTFSTLTVSNMSPEDSSIYLCSVGMRGAENTIYFGEGSWLTVV.

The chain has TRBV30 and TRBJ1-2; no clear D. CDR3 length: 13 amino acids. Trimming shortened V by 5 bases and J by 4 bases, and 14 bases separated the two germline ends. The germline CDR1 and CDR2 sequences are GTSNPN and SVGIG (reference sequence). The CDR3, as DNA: TGTGCCTGGTCCGCCGGGTTCATCTATGGCTACACCTTC. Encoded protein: CAWSAGFIYGYTF. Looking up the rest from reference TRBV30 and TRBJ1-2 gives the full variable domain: SQTIHQWPATLVQPVGSPLSLECTVEGTSNPNLYWYRQAAGRGLQLLFYSVGIGQISSEVPQNLSASRPQDRQFILSSKKLLLSDSGFYLCAWSAGFIYGYTFGSGTRLTVV.

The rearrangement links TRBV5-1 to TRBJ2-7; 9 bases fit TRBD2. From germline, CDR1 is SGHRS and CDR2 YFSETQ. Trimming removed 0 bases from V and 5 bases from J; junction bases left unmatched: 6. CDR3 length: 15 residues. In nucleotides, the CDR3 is TGCGCCAGCAGCTTGGGGAGCGGGAGGAATCACGAGCAGTACTTC. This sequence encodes CASSLGSGRNHEQYF.

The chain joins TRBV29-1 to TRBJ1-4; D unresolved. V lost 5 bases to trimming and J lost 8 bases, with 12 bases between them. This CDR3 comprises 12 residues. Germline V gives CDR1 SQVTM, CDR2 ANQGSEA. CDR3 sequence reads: CSVREGGEKLFF. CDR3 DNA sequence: TGCAGCGTTAGGGAAGGAGGAGAAAAACTGTTTTTT.

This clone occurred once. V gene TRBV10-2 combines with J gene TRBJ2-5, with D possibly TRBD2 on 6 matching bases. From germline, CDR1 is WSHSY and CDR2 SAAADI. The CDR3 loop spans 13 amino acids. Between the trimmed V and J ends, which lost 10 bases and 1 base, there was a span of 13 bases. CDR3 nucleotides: TGCGCCACCCTTCGGGACTTCCAAGAGACCCAGTACTTC. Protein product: CATLRDFQETQYF.

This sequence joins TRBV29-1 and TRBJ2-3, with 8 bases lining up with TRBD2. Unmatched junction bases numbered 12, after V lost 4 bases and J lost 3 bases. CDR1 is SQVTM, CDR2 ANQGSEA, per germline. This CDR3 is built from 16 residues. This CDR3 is CSVVGFGGAVTDTQYF. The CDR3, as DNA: TGCAGCGTTGTCGGGTTCGGGGGGGCCGTTACAGATACGCAGTATTTT.

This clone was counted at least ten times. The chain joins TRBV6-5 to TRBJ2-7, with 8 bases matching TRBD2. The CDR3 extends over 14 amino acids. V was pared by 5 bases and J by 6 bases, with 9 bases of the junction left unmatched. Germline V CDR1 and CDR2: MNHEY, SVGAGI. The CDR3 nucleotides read TGTGCCAGCAGTCCCAGCGGGAGCGGGACCGAGCAGTACTTC. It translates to CASSPSGSGTEQYF.

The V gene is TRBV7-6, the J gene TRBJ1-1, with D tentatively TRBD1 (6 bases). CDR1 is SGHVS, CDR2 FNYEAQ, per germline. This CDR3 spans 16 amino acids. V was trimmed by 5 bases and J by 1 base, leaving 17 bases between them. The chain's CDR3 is CASSRGWAGENTEAFF. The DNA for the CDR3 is TGTGCCAGCAGCCGAGGGTGGGCAGGGGAGAACACTGAAGCTTTCTTT.

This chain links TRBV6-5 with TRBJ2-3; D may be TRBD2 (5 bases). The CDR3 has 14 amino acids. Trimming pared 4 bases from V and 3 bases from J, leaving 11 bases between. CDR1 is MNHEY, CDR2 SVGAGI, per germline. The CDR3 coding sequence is TGTGCCAGCAGTTCTATTCGCGGGACAGATACGCAGTATTTT. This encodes CASSSIRGTDTQYF.

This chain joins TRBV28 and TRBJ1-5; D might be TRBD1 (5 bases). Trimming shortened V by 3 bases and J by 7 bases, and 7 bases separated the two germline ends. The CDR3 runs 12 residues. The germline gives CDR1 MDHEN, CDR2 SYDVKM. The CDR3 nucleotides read TGTGCCAGCAGTTTTGGGGCCCAGCCCCAGCATTTT. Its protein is CASSFGAQPQHF.

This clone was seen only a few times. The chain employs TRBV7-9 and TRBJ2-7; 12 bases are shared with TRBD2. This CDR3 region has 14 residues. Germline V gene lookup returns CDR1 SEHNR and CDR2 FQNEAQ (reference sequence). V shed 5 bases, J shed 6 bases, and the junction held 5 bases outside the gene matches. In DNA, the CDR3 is TGTGCCAGCAGCGCGTCTAGCGGGGGGGGCGAGCAGTACTTC. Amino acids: CASSASSGGGEQYF.

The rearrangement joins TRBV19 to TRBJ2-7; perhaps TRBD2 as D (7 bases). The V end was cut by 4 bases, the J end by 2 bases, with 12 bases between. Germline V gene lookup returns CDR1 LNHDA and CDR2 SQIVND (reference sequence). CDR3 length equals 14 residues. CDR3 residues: CASSTGGAPYEQYF. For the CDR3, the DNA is TGTGCCAGTAGTACTGGGGGGGCTCCCTACGAGCAGTACTTC.

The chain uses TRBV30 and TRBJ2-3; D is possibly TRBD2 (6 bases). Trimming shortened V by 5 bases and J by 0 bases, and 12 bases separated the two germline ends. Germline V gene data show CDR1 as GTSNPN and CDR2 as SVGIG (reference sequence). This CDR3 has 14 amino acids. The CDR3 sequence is CAWLAGGSTDTQYF. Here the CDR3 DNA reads TGTGCCTGGTTGGCCGGGGGAAGCACAGATACGCAGTATTTT.

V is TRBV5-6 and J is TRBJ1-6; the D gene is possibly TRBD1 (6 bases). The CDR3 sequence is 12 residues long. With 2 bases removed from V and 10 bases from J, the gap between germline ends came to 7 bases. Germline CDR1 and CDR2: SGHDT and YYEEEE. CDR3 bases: TGTGCCAGCAGCTTCCAGGGGTCACCCCTCCACTTT. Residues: CASSFQGSPLHF.

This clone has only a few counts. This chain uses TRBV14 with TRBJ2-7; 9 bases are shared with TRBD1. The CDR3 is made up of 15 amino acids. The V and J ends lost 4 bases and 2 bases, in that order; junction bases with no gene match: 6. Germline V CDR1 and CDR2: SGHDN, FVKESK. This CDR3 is CASSLPGQGTYEQYF. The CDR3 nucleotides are TGTGCCAGCAGCCTACCAGGACAGGGGACCTACGAGCAGTACTTC.

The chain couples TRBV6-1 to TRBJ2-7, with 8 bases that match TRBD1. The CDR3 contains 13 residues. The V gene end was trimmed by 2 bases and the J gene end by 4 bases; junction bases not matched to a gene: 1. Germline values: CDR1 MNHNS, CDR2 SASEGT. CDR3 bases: TGTGCCAGCAGTGAAAACAGGGGGTACGAGCAGTACTTC. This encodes CASSENRGYEQYF.

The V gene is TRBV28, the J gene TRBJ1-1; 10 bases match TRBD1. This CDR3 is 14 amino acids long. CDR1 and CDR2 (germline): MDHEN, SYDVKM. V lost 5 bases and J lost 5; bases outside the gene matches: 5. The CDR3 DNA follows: TGTGCCAGCAGTCGGGGACAGGGGTGGACTGAAGCTTTCTTT. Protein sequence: CASSRGQGWTEAFF.

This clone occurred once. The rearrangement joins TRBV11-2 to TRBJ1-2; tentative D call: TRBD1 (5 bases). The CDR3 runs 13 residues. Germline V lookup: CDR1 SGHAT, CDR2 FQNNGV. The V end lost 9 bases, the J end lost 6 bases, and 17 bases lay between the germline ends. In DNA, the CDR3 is TGTGCCAGTAAACGGCTGGGGGGACATGGCTACACCTTC. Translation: CASKRLGGHGYTF.

The CDR3 here is CAWSDFQGDQPQHF. The DNA of the CDR3 is TGTGCCTGGAGCGATTTCCAGGGGGATCAGCCCCAGCATTTT. The chain links TRBV30 to TRBJ1-5; 7 nucleotides align to TRBD1. V shed 3 bases, J shed 5 bases, and the junction held 7 bases outside the gene matches. This CDR3 is 14 amino acids long. Germline V CDR1 and CDR2: GTSNPN, SVGIG (reference sequence).